This TCR beta chain derives from a study of blood T cell repertoires in COVID-19. The CDR3 runs to 17 residues. With V trimmed by 0 bases and J by 7 bases, 4 bases remained unmatched. Per germline, CDR1 MGHRA and CDR2 YSYEKL. The repertoire was sequenced with immunoSEQ multiplex PCR; TCRdb's copy has only in-frame clones and lacks some. The sample contains 35,000 to 45,000 clones, around nine tenths of which appear only once. This TCR was recovered from a man in his fifties or sixties with COVID-19, enrolled during active disease. This chain uses TRBV4-1 with TRBJ2-2, with 14 bases matching TRBD2. The sample consisted of peripheral blood. This chain's CDR3 is CASSQEGLAGEDGELFF. CDR3 coding DNA: TGCGCCAGCAGCCAAGAGGGACTAGCGGGAGAGGACGGGGAGCTGTTTTTT.